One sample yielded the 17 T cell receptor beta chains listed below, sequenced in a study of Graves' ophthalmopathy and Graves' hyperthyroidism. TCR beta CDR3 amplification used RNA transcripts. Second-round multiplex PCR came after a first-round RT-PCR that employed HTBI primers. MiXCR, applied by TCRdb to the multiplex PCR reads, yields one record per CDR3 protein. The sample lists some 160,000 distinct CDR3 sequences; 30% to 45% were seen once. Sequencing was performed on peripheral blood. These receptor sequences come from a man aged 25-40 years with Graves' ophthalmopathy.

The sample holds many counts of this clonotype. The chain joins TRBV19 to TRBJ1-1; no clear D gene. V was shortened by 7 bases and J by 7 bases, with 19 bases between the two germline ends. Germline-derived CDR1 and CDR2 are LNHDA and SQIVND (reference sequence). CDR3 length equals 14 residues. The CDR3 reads CASTHTTRALEAFF. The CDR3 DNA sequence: TGTGCCAGTACTCATACCACTAGGGCCCTTGAAGCTTTCTTT.

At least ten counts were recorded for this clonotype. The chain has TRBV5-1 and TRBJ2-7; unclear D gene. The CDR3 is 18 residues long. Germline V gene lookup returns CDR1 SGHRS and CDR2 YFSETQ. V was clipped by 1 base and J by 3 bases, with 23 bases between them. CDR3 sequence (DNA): TGCGCCAGCAGCTTGCTTGGTGTTTCAAAGGGAAGGGACTACGAGCAGTACTTC. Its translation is CASSLLGVSKGRDYEQYF. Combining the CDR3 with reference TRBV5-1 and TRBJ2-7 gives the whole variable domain KAGVTQTPRYLIKTRGQQVTLSCSPISGHRSVSWYQQTPGQGLQFLFEYFSETQRNKGNFPGRFSGRQFSNSRSEMNVSTLELGDSALYLCASSLLGVSKGRDYEQYFGPGTRLTVT.

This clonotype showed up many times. The CDR3 sequence is CASSPVRAVQETQYF. The CDR3 DNA reads TGTGCCAGCAGCCCCGTAAGGGCAGTGCAAGAGACCCAGTACTTC. The V call is TRBV6-5, the J call TRBJ2-5; D unclear. The germline gives CDR1 MNHEY, CDR2 SVGAGI. The CDR3 is 15 amino acids. V gave up 6 bases and J gave up 2 bases, with 16 bases separating them.

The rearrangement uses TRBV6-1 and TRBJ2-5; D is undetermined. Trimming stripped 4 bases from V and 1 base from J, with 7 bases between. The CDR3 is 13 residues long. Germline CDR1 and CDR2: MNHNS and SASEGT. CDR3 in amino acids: CASSVSAQETQYF. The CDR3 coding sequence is TGTGCCAGCAGTGTCAGCGCCCAAGAGACCCAGTACTTC.

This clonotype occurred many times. For the CDR3, the DNA is TGTGCCAGCAGTTTACTCCCTGGGACTAGCGGGACCTACGAGCAGTACTTC. Its translation is CASSLLPGTSGTYEQYF. The chain joins TRBV28 to TRBJ2-7; TRBD2 agrees at 13 bases. This CDR3 has 17 amino acids. CDR1 and CDR2 from the germline V gene are MDHEN and SYDVKM. V lost 2 bases and J lost 2; bases outside the gene matches: 6.

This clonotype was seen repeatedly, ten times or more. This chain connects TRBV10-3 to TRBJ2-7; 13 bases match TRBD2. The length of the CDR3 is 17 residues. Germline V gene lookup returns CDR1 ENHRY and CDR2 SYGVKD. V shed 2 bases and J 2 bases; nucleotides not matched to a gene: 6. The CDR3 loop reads CAISEQGLAGKTYEQYF. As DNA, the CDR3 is TGTGCCATCAGTGAGCAGGGACTAGCGGGAAAGACCTACGAGCAGTACTTC.

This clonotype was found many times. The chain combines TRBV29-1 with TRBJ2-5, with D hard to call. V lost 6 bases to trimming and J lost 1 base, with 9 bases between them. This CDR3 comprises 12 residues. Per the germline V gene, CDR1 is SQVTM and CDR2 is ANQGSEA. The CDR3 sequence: CSVADVQETQYF. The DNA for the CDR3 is TGCAGCGTAGCTGACGTCCAAGAGACCCAGTACTTC.

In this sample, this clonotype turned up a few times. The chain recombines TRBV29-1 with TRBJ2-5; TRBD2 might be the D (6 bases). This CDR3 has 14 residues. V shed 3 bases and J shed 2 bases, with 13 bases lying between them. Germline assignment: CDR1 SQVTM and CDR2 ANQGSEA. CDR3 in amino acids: CSVDGPAGQETQYF. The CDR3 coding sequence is TGCAGCGTTGATGGTCCCGCGGGACAAGAGACCCAGTACTTC.

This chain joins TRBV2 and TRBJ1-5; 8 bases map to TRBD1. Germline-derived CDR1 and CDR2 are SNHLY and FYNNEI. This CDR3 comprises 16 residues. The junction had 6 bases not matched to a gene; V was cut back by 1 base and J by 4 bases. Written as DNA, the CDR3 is TGTGCCAGCAGTGAAGGGGCAGGGGGCCGTAATCAGCCCCAGCATTTT. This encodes CASSEGAGGRNQPQHF.

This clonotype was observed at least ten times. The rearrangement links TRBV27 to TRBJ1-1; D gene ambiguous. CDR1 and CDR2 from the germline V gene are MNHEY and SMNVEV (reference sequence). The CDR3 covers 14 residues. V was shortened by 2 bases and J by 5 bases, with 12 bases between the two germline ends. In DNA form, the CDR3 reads TGTGCCAGCAGTTTAGACGGGAGATGGACTGAAGCTTTCTTT. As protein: CASSLDGRWTEAFF.

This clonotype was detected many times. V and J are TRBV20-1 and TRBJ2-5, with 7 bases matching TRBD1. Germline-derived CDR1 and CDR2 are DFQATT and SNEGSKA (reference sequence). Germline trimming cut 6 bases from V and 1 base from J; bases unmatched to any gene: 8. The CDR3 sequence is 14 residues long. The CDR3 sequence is CSAERQGPQETQYF. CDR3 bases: TGCAGTGCAGAAAGACAGGGCCCCCAAGAGACCCAGTACTTC.

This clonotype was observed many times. The chain's CDR3 is CASSYPTWEQYF. For the CDR3, the DNA is TGTGCCAGCAGTTACCCAACATGGGAGCAGTACTTC. The chain links TRBV6-2 or TRBV6-3 to TRBJ2-7, with D uncertain. Between the trimmed V and J ends, which lost 2 bases and 7 bases, there was a span of 9 bases. This CDR3 is built from 12 residues. Germline CDR1 reads MNHEY; CDR2 reads SVGEGT.

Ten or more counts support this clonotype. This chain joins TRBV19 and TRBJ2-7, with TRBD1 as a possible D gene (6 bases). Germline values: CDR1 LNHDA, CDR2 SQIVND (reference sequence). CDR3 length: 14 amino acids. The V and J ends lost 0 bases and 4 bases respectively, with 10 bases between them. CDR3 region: CASSIDLGQYEQYF. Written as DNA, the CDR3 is TGTGCCAGTAGTATAGACCTTGGACAGTACGAGCAGTACTTC.

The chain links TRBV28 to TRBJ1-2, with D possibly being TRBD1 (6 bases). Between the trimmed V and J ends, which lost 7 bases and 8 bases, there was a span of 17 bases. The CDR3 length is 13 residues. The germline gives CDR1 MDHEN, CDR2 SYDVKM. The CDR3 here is CASTTSGVGGYTF. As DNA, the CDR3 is TGTGCCAGCACCACCTCAGGGGTAGGAGGCTACACCTTC.

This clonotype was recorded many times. CDR3 nucleotides: TGTGCCAGCAGTTCCGGGGAGAGGAGCACTGAAGCTTTCTTT. Translated: CASSSGERSTEAFF. The V gene is TRBV6-5, the J gene TRBJ1-1; D remains ambiguous. V lost 4 bases and J lost 4, with 13 bases in between. This CDR3 region has 14 residues. Germline CDR1 reads MNHEY; CDR2 reads SVGAGI.

CDR3 coding DNA: TGTGCCAGCAGCGACCGGACACAGAATTCACCCCTCCACTTT. It is translated as CASSDRTQNSPLHF. The rearrangement links TRBV7-9 to TRBJ1-6, with D perhaps TRBD1 (5 bases). The CDR3 has 14 amino acids. Trimming took 5 bases from V and 7 from J, leaving 12 bases between them. Germline loops: CDR1 SEHNR, CDR2 FQNEAQ (reference sequence).

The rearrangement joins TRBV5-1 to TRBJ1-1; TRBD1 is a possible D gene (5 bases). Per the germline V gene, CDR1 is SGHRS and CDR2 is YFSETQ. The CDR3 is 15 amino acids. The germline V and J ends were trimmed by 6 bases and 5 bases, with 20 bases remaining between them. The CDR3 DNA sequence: TGCGCCAGCACCCTGAAATATTCGGGGGGAACTGAAGCTTTCTTT. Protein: CASTLKYSGGTEAFF.